These T cell receptor beta chains were read from a single sample in a study of blood T cell repertoires in COVID-19. This table comes from immunoSEQ multiplex PCR, and its TCRdb copy is limited to in-frame clones, with some not included. The sample includes 70,000 to 95,000 clones, roughly 90% of them seen just once. Sequences were obtained from peripheral blood. The receptors stem from a man aged 50 to 59 with COVID-19, enrolled during active disease. CDR3s include the opening cysteine and the closing phenylalanine or tryptophan. The D gene is left open where the match is weak. The listing skips clone size in some rows; elsewhere it reads once, few, many or a size class.

CDR3 DNA,CDR3 protein,V gene,J gene,clone size,D gene
TGTGCCAGCAGTAATACAGGGAATCAGCCCCAGCATTTT,CASSNTGNQPQHF,TRBV27,TRBJ1-5,NA,NA
TGTGCCAGCAGCTTGGTGGACAGGGGGGGGACAGATACGCAGTATTTT,CASSLVDRGGTDTQYF,TRBV5-6,TRBJ2-3,NA,TRBD1
TGTGCCAGCAGCTTGCGAGCGGCCCCAATCAGCTCCTACGAGCAGTACTTC,CASSLRAAPISSYEQYF,TRBV5-5,TRBJ2-7,NA,NA
TGTGCCAGCAGCTTATCCGGGACTATCCAAGAGACCCAGTACTTC,CASSLSGTIQETQYF,TRBV7-3,TRBJ2-5,NA,TRBD2
TGTGCCAGCACCCCGAGCCAGGGCACTGAAGCTTTCTTT,CASTPSQGTEAFF,TRBV5-4,TRBJ1-1,NA,NA
TGTGCCAGTAGTGCGGACACAATCGATGGCTACACCTTC,CASSADTIDGYTF,TRBV19,TRBJ1-2,NA,NA
TGTGCCAGTAGTTCTCATATCGACAGGGGTGGCTTCATGAACACTGAAGCTTTCTTT,CASSSHIDRGGFMNTEAFF,TRBV19,TRBJ1-1,NA,TRBD1
TGTGCCAGCAGTTTGGGGGAGGCCACTGAAGCTTTCTTT,CASSLGEATEAFF,TRBV12-3/TRBV12-4,TRBJ1-1,NA,NA
TGTGCCAGAAGCTTAGGTAGTAGGCGGCAGGGCGGCTACGAGCAGTACTTC,CARSLGSRRQGGYEQYF,TRBV7-5,TRBJ2-7,NA,NA
TGTGCCAGCAGTTACGTAACAGGGGATCCCTACGAGCAGTACTTC,CASSYVTGDPYEQYF,TRBV6-2/TRBV6-3,TRBJ2-7,NA,TRBD1
TGTGCCAGCAGTGAGCGGCAGGGCCCCGGGGAGCTGTTTTTT,CASSERQGPGELFF,TRBV6-1,TRBJ2-2,NA,NA
TGTGCCAGCTCACCAAGAACAGGGGGCGCGAGTGAAAAACTGTTTTTT,CASSPRTGGASEKLFF,TRBV18,TRBJ1-4,few,TRBD1
TGTGCCAGCAGCTCGCAGGACATACAAGAGACCCAGTACTTC,CASSSQDIQETQYF,TRBV5-4,TRBJ2-5,NA,NA
TGCGCCAGCAGCCAAGAGGCGGGGTGGGTTATCGGGACTGAAGCTTTCTTT,CASSQEAGWVIGTEAFF,TRBV4-3,TRBJ1-1,NA,NA
TGTGCCAGCAAACAGGGGGCGGGTGAAAAACTGTTTTTT,CASKQGAGEKLFF,TRBV3-1/TRBV3-2,TRBJ1-4,NA,TRBD1
TGTGCCAGCAGCTTAATGACAGGGGGAGCCGGGGAGCTGTTTTTT,CASSLMTGGAGELFF,TRBV7-8,TRBJ2-2,NA,TRBD1
TGTGCCAGCAGTTACCTCAACAGGGTTACTGAAGCTTTCTTT,CASSYLNRVTEAFF,TRBV27,TRBJ1-1,NA,NA
TGCGCCAGCAGCCCGACAAGGATAGTTGGAGAGACCCAGTACTTC,CASSPTRIVGETQYF,TRBV4-1,TRBJ2-5,NA,NA
TGTGCCAGCAGCTCCCTAGCGGTCTACAATGAGCAGTTCTTC,CASSSLAVYNEQFF,TRBV14,TRBJ2-1,NA,TRBD2
TGTGCCAGCAGCTTAGGGGCAGGGGGCCGGCAAGAGACCCAGTACTTC,CASSLGAGGRQETQYF,TRBV7-2,TRBJ2-5,once,TRBD1
TGTGCCAGTAGTACTCGGGACAGCACTAACTATGGCTACACCTTC,CASSTRDSTNYGYTF,TRBV19,TRBJ1-2,NA,TRBD1
TGTGCCAGTGACAGGGGGAGCTCCTACAATGAGCAGTTCTTC,CASDRGSSYNEQFF,TRBV19,TRBJ2-1,NA,TRBD1
TGTGCCAGCAGTGAGTGGGGACAGGGAGCAACTAATGAAAAACTGTTTTTT,CASSEWGQGATNEKLFF,TRBV25-1,TRBJ1-4,NA,TRBD1
TGTGCCAGTAGTATAGATCTGGCTAGCGCAACCTACGAGCAGTACTTC,CASSIDLASATYEQYF,TRBV19,TRBJ2-7,NA,NA
TGTGCCAGCAGTTCGTCAGGGAACTATGGCTACACCTTC,CASSSSGNYGYTF,TRBV27,TRBJ1-2,few,NA
TGTGCCAGCAGTTACTCGGCAGGGGGTGAAAAACTGTTTTTT,CASSYSAGGEKLFF,TRBV6-5,TRBJ1-4,NA,TRBD1
TGCGCCAGCAGCTTGGAGGGGCCCTTCGAGCAGTACTTC,CASSLEGPFEQYF,TRBV5-1,TRBJ2-7,once,NA
TGTGCCAGCAGCTTTTCTGGGGCGGAGGCCAACGTCCTGACTTTC,CASSFSGAEANVLTF,TRBV7-9,TRBJ2-6,once,NA
TGTGCCAGCTCACCAGCTCTGCGGACAGACGTTAACGAGCAGTACTTC,CASSPALRTDVNEQYF,TRBV18,TRBJ2-7,NA,NA
TGTGCCAGCAGTCCACAGCACTCTGGGGCCAACGTCCTGACTTTC,CASSPQHSGANVLTF,TRBV6-5,TRBJ2-6,NA,NA
TGTGCCAGCAGCGTAGAACAGGGATACTATGGCTACACCTTC,CASSVEQGYYGYTF,TRBV9,TRBJ1-2,few,NA
TGTGCGAAACTAACGGCGATCTATGGCTACACCTTC,CAKLTAIYGYTF,TRBV30,TRBJ1-2,NA,NA
TGTGCCAGCAGCAAAGCGCTTTCGGCTAATGAAAAACTGTTTTTT,CASSKALSANEKLFF,TRBV21-1,TRBJ1-4,NA,NA
TGTGCCAGCAGGAAAGGGACAGGGAATGAAAAACTGTTTTTT,CASRKGTGNEKLFF,TRBV3-1/TRBV3-2,TRBJ1-4,NA,TRBD1
TGTGCCAGCAGCCGGGGGATCCTGGGTACCGGGGAGCTGTTTTTT,CASSRGILGTGELFF,TRBV7-6,TRBJ2-2,NA,NA
TGTGCCAGCAGCCAATGGGTAGCGGGGGGGCGAAATGAGCAGTTCTTC,CASSQWVAGGRNEQFF,TRBV3-1/TRBV3-2,TRBJ2-1,NA,TRBD2
TGTGCCAGCAGCTTGTGGATGAGGAGAAATTCACCCCTCCACTTT,CASSLWMRRNSPLHF,TRBV5-5,TRBJ1-6,once,NA
TGTGCCAGCAGCTTATCGGGGGGCGCAAAGAACGAGCAGTACTTC,CASSLSGGAKNEQYF,TRBV11-2,TRBJ2-7,NA,NA
TGTGCCAGCAGCTTGGACGCCGGCGAGCAGTACTTC,CASSLDAGEQYF,TRBV5-4,TRBJ2-7,NA,NA
TGTGCCAGCACGGGGCGGGGGGCCGGAAACACTGAAGCTTTCTTT,CASTGRGAGNTEAFF,TRBV6-5,TRBJ1-1,NA,NA
TGTGCCTGGACGGGTTCTGGGGCCAACGTCCTGACTTTC,CAWTGSGANVLTF,TRBV30,TRBJ2-6,NA,NA
TGTGCCAAATACTTAGCGGGGGCCGTAGCCAAAAACATTCAGTACTTC,CAKYLAGAVAKNIQYF,TRBV5-4,TRBJ2-4,once,TRBD2
TGTGCCAGCAGCTTAAGCGGTGCCGGGGAGCTGTTTTTT,CASSLSGAGELFF,TRBV11-3,TRBJ2-2,NA,NA
TGTGCCAGCAGCCCGACGGGGGGCATCCCAGTCTTC,CASSPTGGIPVF,TRBV3-1/TRBV3-2,TRBJ2-1,NA,NA
TGTGCCTGGAGCAAACGACTTGCTACCTTAAACACCGGGGAGCTGTTTTTT,CAWSKRLATLNTGELFF,TRBV30,TRBJ2-2,NA,NA
TGTGCCAGCAGCCATAGATCAGATACGCAGTATTTT,CASSHRSDTQYF,TRBV3-1/TRBV3-2,TRBJ2-3,NA,NA
TGCGCCAGCAGTGATCTCCCGTCGAACACTGAAGCTTTCTTT,CASSDLPSNTEAFF,TRBV10-2,TRBJ1-1,NA,NA
TGTGCCACCAGTGATCCGGGACTAGACCGAGACACAGATACGCAGTATTTT,CATSDPGLDRDTDTQYF,TRBV24-1,TRBJ2-3,NA,TRBD2
TGCGCCAGCAGCCAAGGTTTAGCGGGGTACGGGGAGCTGTTTTTT,CASSQGLAGYGELFF,TRBV4-1,TRBJ2-2,NA,TRBD2
TGTGCCAGCAGTTTAACCCGGGACTTTGAAAAACTGTTTTTT,CASSLTRDFEKLFF,TRBV7-6,TRBJ1-4,NA,NA
TGTGCCAGCAGCCTAGGGACAGCAAGCCTCTCTGGAAACACCATATATTTT,CASSLGTASLSGNTIYF,TRBV3-1/TRBV3-2,TRBJ1-3,NA,TRBD1
TGCGCCAGCAGCTTCACAGAGAACTATGGCTACACCTTC,CASSFTENYGYTF,TRBV5-1,TRBJ1-2,NA,NA
TGTGCCAGCAGATTGACAGGGGGCGACTATGGCTACACCTTC,CASRLTGGDYGYTF,TRBV25-1,TRBJ1-2,NA,TRBD1